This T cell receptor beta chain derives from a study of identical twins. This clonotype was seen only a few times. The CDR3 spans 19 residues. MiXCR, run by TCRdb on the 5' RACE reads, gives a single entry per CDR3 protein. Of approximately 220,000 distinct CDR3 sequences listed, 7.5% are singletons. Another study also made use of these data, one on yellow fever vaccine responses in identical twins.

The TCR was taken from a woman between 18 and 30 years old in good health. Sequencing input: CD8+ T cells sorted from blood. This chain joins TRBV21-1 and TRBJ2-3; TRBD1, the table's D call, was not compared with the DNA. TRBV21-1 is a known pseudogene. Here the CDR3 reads CASSKARGQGARCTDTQYF. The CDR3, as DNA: TGTGCCAGCAGCAAAGCACGGGGACAGGGGGCAAGGTGCACAGATACGCAGTATTTT.